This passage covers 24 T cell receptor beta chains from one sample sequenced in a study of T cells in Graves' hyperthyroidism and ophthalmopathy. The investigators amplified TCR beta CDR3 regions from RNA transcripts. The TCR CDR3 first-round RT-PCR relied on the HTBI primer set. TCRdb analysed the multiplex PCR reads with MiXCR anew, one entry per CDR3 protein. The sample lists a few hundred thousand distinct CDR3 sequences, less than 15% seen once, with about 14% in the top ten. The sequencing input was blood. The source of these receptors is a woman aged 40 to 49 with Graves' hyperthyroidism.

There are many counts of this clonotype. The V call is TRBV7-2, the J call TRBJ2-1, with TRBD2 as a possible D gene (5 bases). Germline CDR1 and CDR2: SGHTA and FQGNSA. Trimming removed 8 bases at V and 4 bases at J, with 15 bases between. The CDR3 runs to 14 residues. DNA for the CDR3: TGTGCCAGCCGTCGGGGAGAGAGGTACAATGAGCAGTTCTTC. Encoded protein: CASRRGERYNEQFF.

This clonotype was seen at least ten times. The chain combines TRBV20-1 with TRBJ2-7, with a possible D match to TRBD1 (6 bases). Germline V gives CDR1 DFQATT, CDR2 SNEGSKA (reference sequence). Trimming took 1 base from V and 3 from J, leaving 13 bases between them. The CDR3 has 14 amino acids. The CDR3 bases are TGCAGTGCTAGAGTTCCACAGGGTGGCTACGAGCAGTACTTC. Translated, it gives CSARVPQGGYEQYF.

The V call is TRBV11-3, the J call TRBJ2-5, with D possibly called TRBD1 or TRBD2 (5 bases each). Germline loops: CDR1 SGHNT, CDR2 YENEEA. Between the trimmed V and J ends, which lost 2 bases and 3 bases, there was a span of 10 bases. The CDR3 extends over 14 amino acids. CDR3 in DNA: TGTGCCAGCAGCTTAAGGGGACGGGAAGAGACCCAGTACTTC. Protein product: CASSLRGREETQYF.

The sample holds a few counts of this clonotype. CDR3 DNA: TGCGCCAGCAGCTTCACCGGGGAGGGCCTGGACATTCAGTACTTC. This translates into CASSFTGEGLDIQYF. The rearrangement uses TRBV5-1 and TRBJ2-4; 7 bases are shared with TRBD2. V trimming: 2 bases; J trimming: 8 bases; junction bases outside the gene matches: 10. The CDR3 is 15 residues long. Germline values: CDR1 SGHRS, CDR2 YFSETQ.

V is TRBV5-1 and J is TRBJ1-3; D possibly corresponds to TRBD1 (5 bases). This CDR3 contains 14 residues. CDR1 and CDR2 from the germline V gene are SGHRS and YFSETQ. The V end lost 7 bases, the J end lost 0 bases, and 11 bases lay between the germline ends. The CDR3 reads CASGDRNSGNTIYF. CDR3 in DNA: TGCGCCAGCGGGGACCGAAACTCTGGAAACACCATATATTTT.

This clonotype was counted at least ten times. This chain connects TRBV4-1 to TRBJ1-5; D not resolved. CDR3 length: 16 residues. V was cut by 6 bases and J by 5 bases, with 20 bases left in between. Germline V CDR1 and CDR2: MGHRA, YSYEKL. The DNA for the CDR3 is TGCGCCAGCAGACCAACACTGGATAGGGATTATCAGCCCCAGCATTTT. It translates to CASRPTLDRDYQPQHF.

This CDR3 reads CASSSGEGQKAGNTIYF. In nucleotides, the CDR3 is TGTGCCAGCAGTTCCGGCGAAGGTCAGAAGGCAGGAAACACCATATATTTT. This chain uses TRBV6-5 with TRBJ1-3; D is unclear. The germline V gene encodes CDR1 MNHEY and CDR2 SVGAGI. The V end was cut by 4 bases, the J end by 4 bases, with 20 bases between. This CDR3 spans 17 amino acids.

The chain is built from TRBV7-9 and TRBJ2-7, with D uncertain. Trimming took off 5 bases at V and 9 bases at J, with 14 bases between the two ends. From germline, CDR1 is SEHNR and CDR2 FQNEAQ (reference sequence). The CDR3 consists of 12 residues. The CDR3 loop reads CASSHGPGGQYF. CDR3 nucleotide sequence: TGTGCCAGCAGCCACGGGCCCGGCGGGCAGTACTTC.

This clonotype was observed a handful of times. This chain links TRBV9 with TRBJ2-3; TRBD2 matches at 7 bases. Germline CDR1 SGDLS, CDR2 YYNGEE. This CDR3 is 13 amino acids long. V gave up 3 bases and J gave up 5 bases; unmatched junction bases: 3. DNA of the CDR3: TGTGCCAGCAGCGCGGGGGGTGGAGATACGCAGTATTTT. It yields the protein CASSAGGGDTQYF.

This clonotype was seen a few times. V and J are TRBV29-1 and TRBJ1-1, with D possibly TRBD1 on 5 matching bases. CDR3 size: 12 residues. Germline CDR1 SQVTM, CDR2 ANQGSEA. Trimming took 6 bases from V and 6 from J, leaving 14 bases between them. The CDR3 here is CSVGPSGAEAFF. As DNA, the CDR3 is TGCAGCGTGGGACCCTCTGGGGCTGAAGCTTTCTTT. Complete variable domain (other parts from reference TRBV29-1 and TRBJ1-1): SAVISQKPSRDICQRGTSLTIQCQVDSQVTMMFWYRQQPGQSLTLIATANQGSEATYESGFVIDKFPISRPNLTFSTLTVSNMSPEDSSIYLCSVGPSGAEAFFGQGTRLTVV.

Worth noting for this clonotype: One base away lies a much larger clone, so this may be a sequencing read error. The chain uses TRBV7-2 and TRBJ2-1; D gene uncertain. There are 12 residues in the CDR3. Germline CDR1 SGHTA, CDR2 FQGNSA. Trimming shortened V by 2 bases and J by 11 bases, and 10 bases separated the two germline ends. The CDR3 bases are TGTGCCAGCAGCTTAATCGGGCGAAAGCAGTTCTTC. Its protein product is CASSLIGRKQFF.

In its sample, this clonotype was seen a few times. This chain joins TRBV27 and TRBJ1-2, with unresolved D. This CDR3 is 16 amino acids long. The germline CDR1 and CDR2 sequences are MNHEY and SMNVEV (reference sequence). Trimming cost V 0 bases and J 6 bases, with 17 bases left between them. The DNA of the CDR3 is TGTGCCAGCAGTTTATCGGGCCGGGCCCCTGGGGATGGCTACACCTTC. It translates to CASSLSGRAPGDGYTF.

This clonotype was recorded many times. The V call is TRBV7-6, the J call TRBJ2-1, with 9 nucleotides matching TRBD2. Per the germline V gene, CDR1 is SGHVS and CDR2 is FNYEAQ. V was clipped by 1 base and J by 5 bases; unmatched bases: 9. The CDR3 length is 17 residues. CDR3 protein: CASSLDWASGIDNEQFF. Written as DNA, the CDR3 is TGTGCCAGCAGCTTAGACTGGGCTAGCGGGATTGACAATGAGCAGTTCTTC.

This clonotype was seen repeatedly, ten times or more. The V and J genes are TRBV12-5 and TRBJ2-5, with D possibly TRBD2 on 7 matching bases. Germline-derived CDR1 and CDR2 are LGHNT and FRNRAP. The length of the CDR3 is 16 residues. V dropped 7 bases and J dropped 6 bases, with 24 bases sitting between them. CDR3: CASAVRGPSGRKTQYF. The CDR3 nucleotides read TGTGCTAGTGCCGTGCGGGGGCCTAGCGGCCGTAAGACCCAGTACTTC.

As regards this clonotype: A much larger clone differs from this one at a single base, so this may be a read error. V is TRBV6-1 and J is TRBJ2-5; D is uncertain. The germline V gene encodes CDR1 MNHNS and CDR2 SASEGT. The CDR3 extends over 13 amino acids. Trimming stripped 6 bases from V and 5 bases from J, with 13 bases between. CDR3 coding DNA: TGTGCCAGCAGGACCGGACCCCATGAGACCCAGTACTTC. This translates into CASRTGPHETQYF.

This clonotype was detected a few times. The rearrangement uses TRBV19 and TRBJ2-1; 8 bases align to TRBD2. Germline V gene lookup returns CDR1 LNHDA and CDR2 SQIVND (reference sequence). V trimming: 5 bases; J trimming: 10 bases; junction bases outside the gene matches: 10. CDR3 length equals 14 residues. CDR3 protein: CASSRREIAGEQFF. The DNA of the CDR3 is TGTGCCAGTAGTCGCCGGGAGATAGCGGGAGAGCAGTTCTTC.

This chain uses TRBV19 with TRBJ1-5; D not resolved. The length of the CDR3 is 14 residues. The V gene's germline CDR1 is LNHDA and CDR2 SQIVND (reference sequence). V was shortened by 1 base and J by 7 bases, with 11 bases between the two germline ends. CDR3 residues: CASSIGGFIQPQHF. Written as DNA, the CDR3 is TGTGCCAGTAGTATAGGAGGGTTCATCCAGCCCCAGCATTTT.

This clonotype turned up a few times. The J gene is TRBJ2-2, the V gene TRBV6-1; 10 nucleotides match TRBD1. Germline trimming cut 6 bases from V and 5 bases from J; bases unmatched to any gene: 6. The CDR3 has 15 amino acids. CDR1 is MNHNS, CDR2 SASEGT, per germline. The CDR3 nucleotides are TGTGCCAGCAGCAGGGACAGGGGAAGAACCGGGGAGCTGTTTTTT. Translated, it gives CASSRDRGRTGELFF.

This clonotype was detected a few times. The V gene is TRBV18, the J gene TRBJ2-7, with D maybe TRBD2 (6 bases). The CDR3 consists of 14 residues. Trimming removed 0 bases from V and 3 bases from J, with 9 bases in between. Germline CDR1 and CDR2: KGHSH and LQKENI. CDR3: CASSPPGRLYEQYF. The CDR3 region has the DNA TGTGCCAGCTCACCACCCGGGAGACTCTACGAGCAGTACTTC.

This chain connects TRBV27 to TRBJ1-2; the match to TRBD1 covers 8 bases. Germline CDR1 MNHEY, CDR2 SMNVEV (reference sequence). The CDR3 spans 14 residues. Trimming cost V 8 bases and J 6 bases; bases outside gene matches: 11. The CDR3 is CASSGPDRVNGYTF. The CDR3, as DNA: TGTGCCAGCTCCGGTCCGGACAGGGTAAATGGCTACACCTTC.

CDR3: CASSSQEWGEKLFF. The CDR3 region has the DNA TGTGCCAGCAGTTCCCAGGAGTGGGGTGAAAAACTGTTTTTT. V and J are TRBV28 and TRBJ1-4, with unresolved D. Germline V lookup: CDR1 MDHEN, CDR2 SYDVKM. V was pared by 4 bases and J by 7 bases, with 13 bases between. The CDR3 spans 14 residues.

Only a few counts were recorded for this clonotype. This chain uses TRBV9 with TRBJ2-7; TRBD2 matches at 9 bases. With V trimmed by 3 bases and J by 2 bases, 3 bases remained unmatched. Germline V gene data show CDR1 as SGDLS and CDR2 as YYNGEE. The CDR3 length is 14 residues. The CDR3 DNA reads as TGTGCCAGCAGCGGACTAGCGGAGGCCTACGAGCAGTACTTC. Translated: CASSGLAEAYEQYF.

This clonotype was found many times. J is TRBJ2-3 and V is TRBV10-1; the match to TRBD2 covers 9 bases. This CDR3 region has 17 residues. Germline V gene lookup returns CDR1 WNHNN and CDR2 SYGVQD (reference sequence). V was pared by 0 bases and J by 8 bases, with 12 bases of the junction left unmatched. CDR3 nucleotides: TGCGCCAGCAGTGAGTCGTTGGCGGGAGGGTATTTGAGTACGCAGTATTTT. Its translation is CASSESLAGGYLSTQYF.

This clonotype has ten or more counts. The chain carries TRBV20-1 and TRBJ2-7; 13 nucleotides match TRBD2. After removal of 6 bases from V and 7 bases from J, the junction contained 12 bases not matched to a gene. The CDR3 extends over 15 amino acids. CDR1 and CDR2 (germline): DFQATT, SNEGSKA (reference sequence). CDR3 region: CSAGEGLAGFREQYF. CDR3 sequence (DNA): TGCAGTGCCGGGGAGGGACTAGCGGGATTTCGGGAGCAGTACTTC.